This TCR beta chain was documented in a study of CD8 T cells in Susac syndrome. The RNA, about 0.5 to 1 ug, was put through reverse transcription using random hexamers. TCRdb reprocessed the immunoSEQ multiplex PCR reads with MiXCR, giving one entry per CDR3 protein. In the table there are some 300,000 distinct CDR3 sequences, 85% of which are singletons. Trimming removed 8 bases from V and 3 bases from J, with 23 bases in between. Germline CDR1 reads LNHDA; CDR2 reads SQIVND (reference sequence). The CDR3 totals 17 residues. Sequences were obtained from CD8+ T cells from PBMCs. The receptor comes from a human donor with multiple sclerosis. The chain joins TRBV19 to TRBJ2-1; possible D gene TRBD1, 6 bases. CDR3 nucleotide sequence: TGTGCCAGTCACCCTACCTTAGCTGGGGGCGGCTACAATGAGCAGTTCTTC. Translating gives CASHPTLAGGGYNEQFF.